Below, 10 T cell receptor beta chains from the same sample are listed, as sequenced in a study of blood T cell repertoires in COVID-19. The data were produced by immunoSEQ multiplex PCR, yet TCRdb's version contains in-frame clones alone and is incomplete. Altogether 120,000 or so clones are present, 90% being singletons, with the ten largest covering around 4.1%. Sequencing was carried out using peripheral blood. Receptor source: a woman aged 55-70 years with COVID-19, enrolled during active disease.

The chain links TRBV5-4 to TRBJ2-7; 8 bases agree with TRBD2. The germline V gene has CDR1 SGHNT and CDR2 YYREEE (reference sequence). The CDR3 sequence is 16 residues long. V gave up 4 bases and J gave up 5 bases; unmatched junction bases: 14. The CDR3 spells CASSAGTRNQLDEQYF. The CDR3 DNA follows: TGTGCCAGCAGCGCCGGGACTAGAAATCAGCTTGACGAGCAGTACTTC. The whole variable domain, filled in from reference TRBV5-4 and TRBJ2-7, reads ETGVTQSPTHLIKTRGQQVTLRCSSQSGHNTVSWYQQALGQGPQFIFQYYREEENGRGNFPPRFSGLQFPNYSSELNVNALELDDSALYLCASSAGTRNQLDEQYFGPGTRLTVT.

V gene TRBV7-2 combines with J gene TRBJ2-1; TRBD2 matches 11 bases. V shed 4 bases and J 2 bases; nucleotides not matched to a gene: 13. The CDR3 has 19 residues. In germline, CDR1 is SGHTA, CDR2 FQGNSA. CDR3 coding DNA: TGTGCCAGCAGCTCAGACGGGACTAGCGGCAGGGGGACCTACAATGAGCAGTTCTTC. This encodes CASSSDGTSGRGTYNEQFF.

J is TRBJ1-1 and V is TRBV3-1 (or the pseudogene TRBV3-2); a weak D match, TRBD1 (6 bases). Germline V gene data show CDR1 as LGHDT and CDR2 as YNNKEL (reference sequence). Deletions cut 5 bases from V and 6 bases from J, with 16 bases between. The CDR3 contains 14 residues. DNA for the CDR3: TGTGCCAGCAGCACCGCCAGGGGTGGGTCTGAAGCTTTCTTT. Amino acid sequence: CASSTARGGSEAFF.

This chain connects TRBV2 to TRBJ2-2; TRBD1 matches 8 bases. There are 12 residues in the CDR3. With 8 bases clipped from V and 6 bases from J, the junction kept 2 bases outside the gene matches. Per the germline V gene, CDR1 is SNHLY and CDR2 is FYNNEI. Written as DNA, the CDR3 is TGTGCCAGCCAGGGGGCCCCCGGGGAGCTGTTTTTT. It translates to CASQGAPGELFF.

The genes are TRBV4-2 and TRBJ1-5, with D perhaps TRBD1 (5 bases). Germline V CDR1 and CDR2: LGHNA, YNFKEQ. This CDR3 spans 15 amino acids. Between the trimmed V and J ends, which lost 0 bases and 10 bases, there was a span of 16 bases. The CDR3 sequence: CASSQDVRGPSPQHF. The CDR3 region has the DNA TGTGCCAGCAGCCAAGATGTAAGGGGCCCCAGCCCCCAGCATTTT.

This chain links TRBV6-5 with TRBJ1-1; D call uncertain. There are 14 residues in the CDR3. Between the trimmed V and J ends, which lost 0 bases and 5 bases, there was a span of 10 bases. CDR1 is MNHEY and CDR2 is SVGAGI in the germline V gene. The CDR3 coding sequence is TGTGCCAGCAGTTACTCCACGGGGTGGACTGAAGCTTTCTTT. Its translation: CASSYSTGWTEAFF.

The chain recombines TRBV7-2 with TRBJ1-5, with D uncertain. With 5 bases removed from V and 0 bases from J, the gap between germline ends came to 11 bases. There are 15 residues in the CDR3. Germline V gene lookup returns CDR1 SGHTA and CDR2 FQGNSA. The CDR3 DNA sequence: TGTGCCAGCAGCCCTGAACATCATAGCAATCAGCCCCAGCATTTT. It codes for CASSPEHHSNQPQHF.

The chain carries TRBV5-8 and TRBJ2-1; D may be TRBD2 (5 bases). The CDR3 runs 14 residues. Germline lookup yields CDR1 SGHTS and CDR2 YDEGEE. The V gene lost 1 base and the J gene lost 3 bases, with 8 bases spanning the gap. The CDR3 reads CASSLSTSYNEQFF. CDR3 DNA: TGTGCCAGCAGCTTGTCTACTAGCTACAATGAGCAGTTCTTC.

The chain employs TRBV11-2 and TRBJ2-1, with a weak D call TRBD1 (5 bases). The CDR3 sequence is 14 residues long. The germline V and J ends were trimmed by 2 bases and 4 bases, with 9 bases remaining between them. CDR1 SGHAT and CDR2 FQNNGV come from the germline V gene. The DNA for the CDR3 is TGTGCCAGCAGCTTACGGACAAAATACAATGAGCAGTTCTTC. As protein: CASSLRTKYNEQFF.

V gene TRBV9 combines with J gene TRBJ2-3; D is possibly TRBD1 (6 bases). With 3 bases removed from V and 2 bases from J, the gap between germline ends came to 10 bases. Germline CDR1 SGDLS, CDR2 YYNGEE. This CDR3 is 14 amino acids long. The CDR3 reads CASSAGHFTDTQYF. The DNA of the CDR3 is TGTGCCAGCAGCGCGGGACACTTCACAGATACGCAGTATTTT.